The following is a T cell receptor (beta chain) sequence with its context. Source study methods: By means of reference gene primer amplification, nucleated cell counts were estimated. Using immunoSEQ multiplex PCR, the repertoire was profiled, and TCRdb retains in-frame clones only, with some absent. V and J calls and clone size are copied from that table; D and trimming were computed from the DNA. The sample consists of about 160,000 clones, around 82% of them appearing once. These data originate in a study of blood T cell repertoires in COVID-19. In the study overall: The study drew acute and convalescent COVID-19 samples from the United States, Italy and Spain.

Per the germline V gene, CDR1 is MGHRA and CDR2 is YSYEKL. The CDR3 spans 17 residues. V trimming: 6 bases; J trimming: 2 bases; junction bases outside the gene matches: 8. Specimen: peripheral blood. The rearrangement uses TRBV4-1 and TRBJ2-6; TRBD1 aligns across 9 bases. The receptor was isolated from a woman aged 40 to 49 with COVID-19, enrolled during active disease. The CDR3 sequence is CASRRDGQGTGANVLTF. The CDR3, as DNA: TGCGCCAGCAGGCGAGACGGACAGGGGACTGGGGCCAACGTCCTGACTTTC.